The 22 T cell receptor beta chains given below trace back to one sample, sequenced in a study of CD8+CD57+ T cells in acquired aplastic anemia listed by TCRdb under 2018. The sequencing machine was an Illumina HiSeq 2000. Genomic DNA was used as template for profiling of TCR beta VDJ combinations and CDR3 sequences. TCRdb cleaned the public reads at Q25 with fastp, built clones with MiXCR and kept in-frame beta chains. Rows are unified per CDR3 protein, each entry keeping the most common DNA and genes. Present in this sample are approximately 170,000 distinct CDR3 sequences, roughly half of which were seen just once. The ten biggest clones cover about 16% of the sample. What was sequenced was sorted CD4+, CD8+, or CD8+CD57+ T cells (not recorded which) from PBMCs. The receptor set was obtained from a human donor in good health, serving as a control.

The chain recombines TRBV25-1 with TRBJ2-7; 12 bases match TRBD1. V shed 7 bases and J 4 bases; nucleotides not matched to a gene: 8. The CDR3 extends over 15 amino acids. Germline V lookup: CDR1 MGHDK, CDR2 SYGVNS. The CDR3 is CASNTGTGGTYEQYF. CDR3 coding DNA: TGTGCCAGCAATACCGGGACAGGGGGCACTTACGAGCAGTACTTC.

This clonotype was observed a few times. The V gene is TRBV24-1, the J gene TRBJ2-3; either TRBD1 or TRBD2 may supply D (5 bases each). This CDR3 is 16 amino acids long. Trimming cost V 4 bases and J 5 bases, with 18 bases left between them. Germline V gives CDR1 KGHDR, CDR2 SFDVKD. This CDR3 is CATSDPRGGQGDTQYF. DNA of the CDR3: TGTGCCACCAGTGACCCCCGGGGCGGCCAGGGAGATACGCAGTATTTT.

This clonotype showed up many times. The chain joins TRBV5-1 to TRBJ2-5, with D perhaps assigned TRBD1 or TRBD2 (5 bases each). The CDR3 is 15 amino acids. V was clipped by 1 base and J by 7 bases, with 17 bases between them. CDR1 is SGHRS and CDR2 is YFSETQ in the germline V gene. CDR3 residues: CASSLLGNAGRTQYF. CDR3 DNA sequence: TGCGCCAGCAGCTTGTTGGGCAACGCAGGGAGGACCCAGTACTTC.

A word on this clonotype: One base away lies a much larger clone, so this may be a sequencing read error. V usage is TRBV7-2 and J usage is TRBJ2-7; no definite D call. Trimming left V 5 bases short and J 8 bases short, with 19 bases between. Germline V gene data show CDR1 as SGHTA and CDR2 as FQGNSA. There are 14 residues in the CDR3. CDR3 region: CASSPGRVDYKQYF. Here the CDR3 DNA reads TGTGCCAGCAGCCCAGGACGGGTAGATTACAAGCAGTACTTC.

The chain combines TRBV19 with TRBJ1-5; D is unresolved. The V gene's germline CDR1 is LNHDA and CDR2 SQIVND (reference sequence). The ends were cut back, 1 base at V and 4 bases at J, with 11 bases in the middle. The CDR3 loop spans 15 amino acids. In DNA form, the CDR3 reads TGTGCCAGTAGTATAGGGGATGGAGGGAATCAGCCCCAGCATTTT. It encodes CASSIGDGGNQPQHF.

The genes are TRBV7-2 and TRBJ2-2; a weak D match, TRBD1 (5 bases). CDR3 length: 14 amino acids. V was cut by 1 base and J by 7 bases, with 10 bases left in between. The germline gives CDR1 SGHTA, CDR2 FQGNSA. As DNA, the CDR3 is TGTGCCAGCAGCTTAGGACCTCAGGGCGGGGAGCTGTTTTTT. Protein product: CASSLGPQGGELFF.

On this clonotype: A much larger clonotype is one base distant, so this may be a read error. This sequence joins TRBV6-1 and TRBJ1-1, with D unresolved. This CDR3 is built from 12 residues. CDR1 and CDR2 (germline): MNHNS, SASEGT. Trimming cost V 8 bases and J 7 bases, with 14 bases left between them. As DNA, the CDR3 is TGTGCCAGCTGCCGAGGGAAAAATGAAGCTTTCTTT. It translates to CASCRGKNEAFF.

This chain links TRBV27 with TRBJ1-3; TRBD1 agrees at 9 bases. Germline CDR1 is MNHEY and CDR2 is SMNVEV (reference sequence). V lost 2 bases, J lost 0 bases, and 2 bases stayed unmatched. CDR3 length: 16 amino acids. CDR3 coding DNA: TGTGCCAGCAGTTTAGGACAGGGGTTCTCTGGAAACACCATATATTTT. Translating it yields CASSLGQGFSGNTIYF.

The CDR3 DNA is TGTGCCAGCAGCATACTAACCAGCTCCTACGAGCAGTACTTC. It codes for CASSILTSSYEQYF. V and J are TRBV7-6 and TRBJ2-7; D remains ambiguous. The germline V and J ends were trimmed by 5 bases and 0 bases, with 11 bases remaining between them. The CDR3 has 14 residues. CDR1 and CDR2 from the germline V gene are SGHVS and FNYEAQ.

This clonotype was counted at least ten times. The gene calls are TRBV5-1 and TRBJ2-5; D gene uncertain. The CDR3 is 12 amino acids. The V and J ends lost 3 bases and 2 bases respectively, with 5 bases between them. The germline V gene encodes CDR1 SGHRS and CDR2 YFSETQ. The CDR3: CASSSSQETQYF. The CDR3 region has the DNA TGCGCCAGCAGCTCCTCACAAGAGACCCAGTACTTC.

This chain links TRBV20-1 with TRBJ1-2; D might be TRBD1 (6 bases). CDR1 is DFQATT, CDR2 SNEGSKA, per germline (reference sequence). This CDR3 contains 17 residues. The V and J ends lost 0 bases and 4 bases respectively, with 21 bases between them. The CDR3 DNA reads as TGCAGTGCTAGAGATAGACAGGCGTCACGGCACTCCTATGGCTACACCTTC. The encoded protein is CSARDRQASRHSYGYTF.

This clonotype showed up many times. The chain links TRBV11-2 to TRBJ2-1; D not resolved. Looked up from germline, CDR1 is SGHAT and CDR2 is FQNNGV. This CDR3 has 13 amino acids. Trimming stripped 0 bases from V and 4 bases from J, with 4 bases between. Here the CDR3 DNA reads TGTGCCAGCAGCTTAGATGGGTACAATGAGCAGTTCTTC. Its protein product is CASSLDGYNEQFF. Drawing the rest from reference TRBV11-2 and TRBJ2-1, the complete variable domain is EAGVAQSPRYKIIEKRQSVAFWCNPISGHATLYWYQQILGQGPKLLIQFQNNGVVDDSQLPKDRFSAERLKGVDSTLKIQPAKLEDSAVYLCASSLDGYNEQFFGPGTRLTVL.

This clonotype was detected a few times. Possible read error: a much larger clone is one base away. V gene TRBV6-5 combines with J gene TRBJ1-1, with TRBD1 as a possible D gene (5 bases). Per germline, CDR1 MNHEY and CDR2 SVGAGI. V was trimmed by 2 bases and J by 4 bases, leaving 14 bases between them. The CDR3 extends over 15 amino acids. The CDR3 DNA is TGTGCCAGCAGTTACGGGTCGACAGTGAGCACTGAAGCTTTCTTT. It is translated as CASSYGSTVSTEAFF.

This clonotype was counted between two and nine times. The V and J genes are TRBV7-2 and TRBJ1-6, with D unresolved. Germline V lookup: CDR1 SGHTA, CDR2 FQGNSA. V was cut by 0 bases and J by 9 bases, with 33 bases left in between. The CDR3 is made up of 22 amino acids. The CDR3 is CASSLASKMSVSGSKIGSPLHF. The CDR3 bases are TGTGCCAGCAGCTTAGCCTCAAAAATGTCAGTATCGGGCTCCAAAATTGGTTCACCCCTCCACTTT.

Note on this clonotype: A read error is possible here, since a much larger clone lies one base away. Written as DNA, the CDR3 is TGTGCCAGCTCGCTGACCGGGGCAGGGGGCCACGAGCAGTACTTC. This sequence encodes CASSLTGAGGHEQYF. The chain carries TRBV18 and TRBJ2-7, with 8 bases matching TRBD1. Germline V gene data show CDR1 as KGHSH and CDR2 as LQKENI. Unmatched junction bases numbered 12, after V lost 6 bases and J lost 5 bases. The CDR3 contains 15 residues.

This clonotype turned up a few times. As the CDR3 is not closed by the conserved phenylalanine or tryptophan, this likely results from a read error. The DNA is left out, because the CDR3 cannot be placed on it with certainty; the CDR3 is given as TCRdb lists it. The rearrangement joins TRBV7-2 to TRBJ1-3; the table's D call, TRBD1, was not checked against the DNA. In germline, CDR1 is SGHTA, CDR2 FQGNSA. The CDR3 is 10 amino acids in total, end residues counted. The CDR3: CASSLGTANT.

This clonotype is a singleton in its sample. The V and J genes are TRBV20-1 and TRBJ1-6; D is possibly TRBD1 (6 bases). Deletions cut 1 base from V and 10 bases from J, with 20 bases between. CDR3 length: 16 residues. Germline assignment: CDR1 DFQATT and CDR2 SNEGSKA (reference sequence). CDR3 region: CSARGGGQGPRSPLHF. The CDR3 DNA follows: TGCAGTGCTAGAGGTGGGGGCCAGGGCCCCAGATCACCCCTCCACTTT.

This clonotype has just one count. A clone one base away is much larger, so this may be a read error. The chain couples TRBV9 to TRBJ2-1; 12 nucleotides agree with TRBD2. Germline V gene sequence: CDR1 SGDLS, CDR2 YYNGEE. This CDR3 is 19 amino acids long. The CDR3 sequence: CASSLVLAGGQSSYSEQFF. Written as DNA, the CDR3 is TGTGCCAGCAGCTTAGTACTAGCGGGGGGTCAGAGCTCCTACAGTGAGCAGTTCTTC.

In this sample, this clonotype turned up many times. This chain links TRBV7-9 with TRBJ1-1; possibly TRBD1 for D (5 bases). The CDR3 length is 17 residues. The V end was cut by 1 base, the J end by 4 bases, with 19 bases between. Germline V gives CDR1 SEHNR, CDR2 FQNEAQ (reference sequence). The CDR3 is CASSLGALGASSTEAFF. Here the CDR3 DNA reads TGTGCCAGCAGCTTAGGCGCTTTAGGGGCCTCGAGCACTGAAGCTTTCTTT.

The rearrangement joins TRBV10-2 to TRBJ1-2, with TRBD1 as a possible D gene (5 bases). This CDR3 spans 12 amino acids. V shed 0 bases and J shed 7 bases, with 6 bases lying between them. Germline V gene lookup returns CDR1 WSHSY and CDR2 SAAADI. The CDR3 is CASSESGVGYTF. In DNA form, the CDR3 reads TGCGCCAGCAGTGAGTCAGGGGTTGGCTACACCTTC.

The V gene is TRBV4-2, the J gene TRBJ2-5; D may correspond to TRBD1 or TRBD2 (5 bases each). The length of the CDR3 is 14 residues. The V and J ends lost 1 base and 5 bases respectively, with 11 bases between them. Germline CDR1 LGHNA, CDR2 YNFKEQ. The CDR3 DNA follows: TGTGCCAGCAGCCAAGCCGGGGCGATGGAGACCCAGTACTTC. Translation: CASSQAGAMETQYF.

Ten or more counts support this clonotype. The rearrangement joins TRBV5-1 to TRBJ2-2, with TRBD1 matching over 7 bases. The CDR3 consists of 14 residues. V trimming: 6 bases; J trimming: 1 base; junction bases outside the gene matches: 3. Germline V gene data show CDR1 as SGHRS and CDR2 as YFSETQ. The CDR3 region has the DNA TGCGCCAGCAAGGGACAGTTGAACACCGGGGAGCTGTTTTTT. Its translation: CASKGQLNTGELFF. Variable domain in full (rest from reference TRBV5-1 and TRBJ2-2): KAGVTQTPRYLIKTRGQQVTLSCSPISGHRSVSWYQQTPGQGLQFLFEYFSETQRNKGNFPGRFSGRQFSNSRSEMNVSTLELGDSALYLCASKGQLNTGELFFGEGSRLTVL.